The 10 T cell receptor beta chains below were found in one sample sequenced in a study of cytomegalovirus exposure and HLA in healthy donors (dated by TCRdb to 2017 to 2019). Library generation was performed with the immunoSEQ multiplex PCR assay. For the multiplex PCR, a mixture combining 60 forward primers for TCR Vbeta segments and 13 reverse primers for TCR Jbeta segments was used. Not all clones reach the TCRdb copy of this immuneACCESS table, which keeps in-frame sequences only. Checked studies attribute under half of the gap to unresolved V genes and leave the rest unexplained. The sample data list about 140,000 clones, and about three quarters of these were observed just once. About 4.4% of the sample is taken by the ten largest. Sequencing was performed on PBMCs. Source of these receptors: a man in his fifties or sixties in good health and CMV-seropositive.

This clone was found once. The chain links TRBV7-2 to TRBJ2-1; the match to TRBD1 covers 8 bases. Germline loops: CDR1 SGHTA, CDR2 FQGNSA. V was clipped by 3 bases and J by 0 bases; unmatched bases: 1. This CDR3 contains 15 residues. The CDR3 here is CASSLTGASYNEQFF. The CDR3 bases are TGTGCCAGCAGCTTGACAGGGGCCTCCTACAATGAGCAGTTCTTC.

This clone was seen only once. CDR3 residues: CASSTMTWVLGNIQYF. CDR3 DNA: TGTGCCAGCAGCACCATGACCTGGGTTCTAGGAAACATTCAGTACTTC. V usage is TRBV21-1 and J usage is TRBJ2-4; the tabulated D call, TRBD2, remains unverified against the DNA. TRBV21-1 represents a pseudogene. This CDR3 is 16 amino acids long.

This rearrangement joins TRBV6-1 to TRBJ2-1; no clear D gene. CDR1 MNHNS and CDR2 SASEGT come from the germline V gene. The CDR3 loop spans 13 amino acids. V lost 4 bases and J lost 10, with 14 bases in between. As DNA, the CDR3 is TGTGCCAGCAGTGTAGGCGGCGCCCGCGAGCAGTTCTTC. It translates to CASSVGGAREQFF.

The chain employs TRBV7-6 and TRBJ1-1; the match to TRBD1 covers 7 bases. This CDR3 is 13 amino acids long. Germline V gives CDR1 SGHVS, CDR2 FNYEAQ. The J segment lost 6 bases and the V segment lost 4 bases, leaving 5 bases of the junction unmatched. CDR3 DNA: TGTGCCAGCAGCTCAGGGGGGTGGGCTGAAGCTTTCTTT. Translating gives CASSSGGWAEAFF.

This rearrangement joins TRBV5-5 to TRBJ1-3; 12 bases agree with TRBD1. CDR1 SGHKS and CDR2 YYEKEE come from the germline V gene (reference sequence). The length of the CDR3 is 18 residues. The trim removed 4 bases at V and 0 bases at J, leaving 8 bases unmatched. DNA for the CDR3: TGTGCCAGCAGCCCGGGACAGGGGGCTGGGAGCTCTGGAAACACCATATATTTT. Protein: CASSPGQGAGSSGNTIYF.

This rearrangement joins TRBV2 to TRBJ2-1; TRBD2 agrees at 9 bases. The J segment lost 7 bases and the V segment lost 8 bases, leaving 9 bases of the junction unmatched. The CDR3 spans 14 residues. The germline V gene encodes CDR1 SNHLY and CDR2 FYNNEI. The chain's CDR3 is CASLGGRARNEQFF. CDR3 bases: TGTGCCAGCTTGGGCGGGAGGGCCCGAAATGAGCAGTTCTTC.

The chain is built from TRBV7-9 and TRBJ2-4; tentative D call: TRBD1 (7 bases). This CDR3 is 17 amino acids long. Trimming cost V 5 bases and J 2 bases, with 19 bases left between them. The V gene's germline CDR1 is SEHNR and CDR2 FQNEAQ (reference sequence). The CDR3 spells CASSPLGGRDSKNIQYF. As DNA, the CDR3 is TGTGCCAGCAGCCCCCTAGGGGGCCGGGACTCCAAAAACATTCAGTACTTC.

DNA for the CDR3: TGTGCCAGTAGTGATCCCGGGGACACCCATCAGCCCCAGCATTTT. Its translation: CASSDPGDTHQPQHF. The chain carries TRBV19 and TRBJ1-5, with D perhaps TRBD1 (6 bases). Germline V gives CDR1 LNHDA, CDR2 SQIVND (reference sequence). The CDR3 contains 15 residues. The germline V and J ends were trimmed by 5 bases and 5 bases, with 16 bases remaining between them. Together with reference TRBV19 and TRBJ1-5, the CDR3 gives the full variable domain: DGGITQSPKYLFRKEGQNVTLSCEQNLNHDAMYWYRQDPGQGLRLIYYSQIVNDFQKGDIAEGYSVSREKKESFPLTVTSAQKNPTAFYLCASSDPGDTHQPQHFGDGTRLSIL.

The chain joins TRBV7-9 to TRBJ2-7; 12 bases map to TRBD2. V was pared by 10 bases and J by 0 bases, with 16 bases of the junction left unmatched. CDR1 and CDR2 (germline): SEHNR, FQNEAQ (reference sequence). The CDR3 spans 18 residues. The CDR3 spells CANQPLAGGPLGSYEQYF. CDR3 in DNA: TGTGCCAACCAACCCCTAGCGGGAGGGCCGCTTGGCTCCTACGAGCAGTACTTC.

This clone was seen more than once but under ten times. The rearrangement joins TRBV9 to TRBJ2-3; TRBD2 matches at 14 bases. Germline CDR1 and CDR2: SGDLS and YYNGEE. V trimming: 3 bases; J trimming: 6 bases; junction bases outside the gene matches: 3. CDR3 size: 15 residues. CDR3 in DNA: TGTGCCAGCAGCGCGACTAGCGGGAGGGGGGATACGCAGTATTTT. The encoded protein is CASSATSGRGDTQYF.